The clone carrying this T cell receptor beta chain was recorded at least ten times. Its antigen is not identified. The CDR3 has 15 amino acids. Trimming stripped 1 base from V and 3 bases from J, with 12 bases between. Germline CDR1 SGHVS, CDR2 FQNEAQ. This sample is drawn from a study of regulatory T cells in long-lasting Graves disease. Study results and caveats: With persistent disease, TRBV28, TRBJ1-2 and TRBJ2-5 were the favored segments. Exclusively peripheral blood, rather than thyroid tissue, was studied. Persistent Graves' patients showed reduced TCR diversity versus newly diagnosed patients. Whereas new patients shared 900 to 1,000 public clonotypes, persistent patients shared more, at under 3,500.

Described time point: persistent/refractory GD, antithyroid drugs over 5 years with positive TRAb. PBMC RNA served as the TCR library source. TCR beta libraries were built with iRepertoire HTBI primers and Arm-PCR of CDR3 regions. TCRdb reprocessed the multiplex PCR reads with MiXCR, giving one entry per CDR3 protein. Among around 400,000 distinct CDR3 sequences, 23% were seen once, and the ten largest hold roughly 28%. Sample: peripheral blood mononuclear cells (PBMCs), taken when the disease was refractory, from a patient treated with antithyroid drugs. This sequence originates from a female donor with Graves disease. The V call is TRBV7-8, the J call TRBJ1-1, with D maybe TRBD1 (5 bases). The CDR3: CASSLVGRSDTEAFF. DNA of the CDR3: TGTGCCAGCAGCTTAGTGGGGCGTTCAGACACTGAAGCTTTCTTT.